This passage covers 9 T cell receptor beta chains from one sample sequenced in a study of T-cell reconstitution after alpha-beta-depleted transplantation in children. Unique molecular identifiers were incorporated when the TCRbeta library was constructed. TCRdb passed the PCR reads through MiXCR, listing each CDR3 protein once. The top ten clones hold more than 5.5% of a sample with 490,000 or so distinct CDR3 sequences, around 13% of them seen once. The sequences come from PBMCs from the stem cell graft donor, collected from the stem cell graft. Source of these receptors: a human donor who donated a stem cell graft to a child with combined immunodeficiency.

This clonotype was recorded a few times. The chain recombines TRBV12-3 or TRBV12-4 with TRBJ1-6, with unresolved D. The CDR3 runs to 15 residues. Trimming took 5 bases from V and 6 from J, leaving 14 bases between them. CDR3 in DNA: TGTGCCAGCAGTCCCGGGGTAGCTTCTAATTCACCCCTCCACTTT. Protein sequence: CASSPGVASNSPLHF.

The rearrangement links TRBV5-5 to TRBJ2-1; 14 bases fit TRBD2. J lost 8 bases, V lost 3 bases, and 7 bases had no gene match. The CDR3 is made up of 16 amino acids. CDR1 and CDR2 (germline): SGHKS, YYEKEE (reference sequence). The DNA for the CDR3 is TGTGCCAGCAGCTCGGACGGGACTAGCGGGAGATATGAGCAGTTCTTC. Protein product: CASSSDGTSGRYEQFF.

This clonotype was seen a few times. This rearrangement joins TRBV4-3 to TRBJ1-2; 9 nucleotides agree with TRBD1. The length of the CDR3 is 15 residues. The germline CDR1 and CDR2 sequences are LGHNA and YSLEER. V trimming: 3 bases; J trimming: 5 bases; junction bases outside the gene matches: 7. As DNA, the CDR3 is TGCGCCAGCAGCCATGCGACCGGGACAGGGTATGGCTACACCTTC. This encodes CASSHATGTGYGYTF.

The chain combines TRBV5-4 with TRBJ1-2; a possible D gene is TRBD1 (6 bases). This CDR3 region has 16 residues. Germline V CDR1 and CDR2: SGHNT, YYREEE (reference sequence). Deletions cut 0 bases from V and 6 bases from J, with 18 bases between. The DNA of the CDR3 is TGTGCCAGCAGCTTGGCCTTGGACAGTGGGATTAATGGCTACACCTTC. This encodes CASSLALDSGINGYTF.

J is TRBJ2-7 and V is TRBV7-9; no definite D call. Trimming took 4 bases from V and 5 from J, leaving 6 bases between them. The V gene's germline CDR1 is SEHNR and CDR2 FQNEAQ (reference sequence). The CDR3 is 11 residues long. CDR3 region: CASSSADEQYF. The DNA for the CDR3 is TGTGCCAGCAGCTCCGCGGACGAGCAGTACTTC. The entire variable domain, with the rest obtained from reference TRBV7-9 and TRBJ2-7, is as follows: DTGVSQNPRHKITKRGQNVTFRCDPISEHNRLYWYRQTLGQGPEFLTYFQNEAQLEKSRLLSDRFSAERPKGSFSTLEIQRTEQGDSAMYLCASSSADEQYFGPGTRLTVT.

The rearrangement joins TRBV7-3 to TRBJ2-2; D is possibly TRBD2 (5 bases). Germline V gene lookup returns CDR1 SGHTA and CDR2 FQGTGA. The CDR3 consists of 16 residues. V was pared by 5 bases and J by 4 bases, with 17 bases between. The CDR3 region has the DNA TGTGCCAGCAGCCTTAGGCCGAGGACTGGCACCGGGGAGCTGTTTTTT. This codes for CASSLRPRTGTGELFF.

This chain joins TRBV9 and TRBJ2-7; D call uncertain. Germline V CDR1 and CDR2: SGDLS, YYNGEE. V shed 0 bases and J shed 2 bases, with 9 bases lying between them. CDR3 size: 14 residues. The CDR3 DNA sequence: TGTGCCAGCAGCGTAGGCAGTTCTACCTACGAGCAGTACTTC. Protein: CASSVGSSTYEQYF. Variable domain in full (rest from reference TRBV9 and TRBJ2-7): DSGVTQTPKHLITATGQRVTLRCSPRSGDLSVYWYQQSLDQGLQFLIQYYNGEERAKGNILERFSAQQFPDLHSELNLSSLELGDSALYFCASSVGSSTYEQYFGPGTRLTVT.

The V gene is TRBV5-5, the J gene TRBJ2-3; perhaps D is TRBD1 or TRBD2 (5 bases each). The V and J ends lost 3 bases and 0 bases respectively, with 17 bases between them. CDR3 length: 17 residues. Per germline, CDR1 SGHKS and CDR2 YYEKEE (reference sequence). The CDR3 protein is CASSSKFGTDSTDTQYF. The CDR3 region has the DNA TGTGCCAGCAGCTCAAAGTTCGGGACGGATAGCACAGATACGCAGTATTTT.

This clonotype was counted ten times or more. This chain connects TRBV4-2 to TRBJ2-2; TRBD2 matches 15 bases. Germline V gene lookup returns CDR1 LGHNA and CDR2 YNFKEQ. The CDR3 has 20 amino acids. With 4 bases clipped from V and 1 base from J, the junction kept 10 bases outside the gene matches. The CDR3 sequence is CASSLPGLAGGHGNTGELFF. CDR3 nucleotides: TGTGCCAGCAGCCTCCCAGGACTAGCGGGGGGGCATGGGAACACCGGGGAGCTGTTTTTT.